This T cell receptor beta chain stems from a study of blood T cell repertoires in COVID-19 (dated by TCRdb to about 2020). In the study overall: Samples covering the acute and convalescent phases of COVID-19 were provided by collaborators in the United States, Italy and Spain. The material from the prospective study consisted of cDNA or gDNA derived from T cells, B-cell-depleted T cells, or PBMCs. The dataset comprised deeply sampled blood TCRbeta repertoires from subjects exposed to, actively infected with, or recovered from COVID-19. The repertoires were released in a freely available public database meant as a resource for research on the immune response to SARS-CoV-2. Samples were obtained from the ongoing ImmuneRACE study (first 160 participants) and from about 1,300 subjects provided by 6 global collaborators. Sample metadata almost always included a de-identified subject ID, COVID-19 status, age in years and sex. Where available, HLA class I and class II types were obtained from metadata supplied by the sample provider rather than from assay-based typing.

Each collaborating institution followed its own protocols to collect whole blood in K2EDTA tubes. For TCRbeta analysis, collaborators shipped samples in one of three forms: frozen whole blood, isolated PBMCs, or DNA extracted from either of those sample types. Results the study describes overall, beyond this receptor: The quantity of clinical and demographic metadata differed by source and by participant and was supplied without curation.

Reading from cysteine to phenylalanine, the CDR3 counts 14 amino acids. Of all the DNA, just the CDR3 is kept, 42 bases in frame from base 1. V loses 4 bases of germline sequence and J loses 6 bases, and the interval between the two ends is 12 bases. The germline V gene yields MNHEY for CDR1 and SVGAGI for CDR2. This clone has more than one count but fewer than ten. Its antigen is still unknown. No base-level quality is on record; no much larger clone is a single base apart. The immunoSEQ Assay, a bias-controlled multiplex PCR, was used to amplify TCRbeta CDR3 regions from genomic DNA. Processing in the source paper ran as follows. The number of nucleated cells in each sample was estimated by amplification of reference gene primers within the assay. To quantify the absolute abundance of each unique TCRbeta CDR3 rearrangement, sequence reads were collapsed and filtered. For each sample, productive Simpson clonality was calculated as the square root of Simpson's diversity index over productive rearrangements. TCRdb provides this immuneACCESS table in a form limited to in-frame rearrangements. Some clones are lacking; in checked studies, under half of them reflect an unresolved V gene, and why the rest are absent is not known. That table furnishes V, J and clone size, whereas the DNA furnished D and trimming. The sample table holds roughly 90,000 clones, of which approximately 80% were seen once. The ten largest clones represent 10% of the sample.

The receptor's source is a woman in her 70s with acute or convalescent COVID-19. The sequence links TRBV6-5 to TRBJ1-4, and perhaps TRBD1 as D gene, on 5 matching bases. Sequenced sample: peripheral blood. The nucleotide sequence reads as follows: TGTGCCAGCAGTTCCCAGGGTTTGTATGAAAAACTGTTTTTT. Translated, this is CASSSQGLYEKLFF.